This T cell receptor (beta chain) was identified during a study of T cell responses to AZD1222 COVID-19 vaccine. Study outcomes and limitations: In the spike-specific TCR repertoire, nearly half reportedly target unmutated variant regions. Baseline seropositives among AZD1222 recipients totaled only 5 to 7. Clonal diversity may have been underestimated in mostly white British donors. Across spike, vaccine-associated CD4 TCRs were found, dominant at 160-218 and 743-854.

Of note for this clone: Its target is not known.

V dropped 3 bases and J dropped 3 bases, with 2 bases sitting between them. CDR3 length: 11 residues. In germline, CDR1 is LGHNT, CDR2 FRNRAP. Repertoires were generated with immunoSEQ multiplex PCR, while TCRdb's copy carries only in-frame clones and drops some. This sample carries 100,000 to 130,000 clones, roughly nine tenths of them seen once, and the ten largest clones take around 3.3%. The chain recombines TRBV12-5 with TRBJ1-2; D gene unclear. This TCR came from an adult in good health. Sequencing was performed on peripheral blood, taken on day 0 of MenACWY control vaccination. The CDR3: CASGFDYGYTF. The CDR3 DNA reads TGTGCTAGTGGTTTTGACTATGGCTACACCTTC. Based on the CDR3 plus reference TRBV12-5 and TRBJ1-2, the full variable domain is DARVTQTPRHKVTEMGQEVTMRCQPILGHNTVFWYRQTMMQGLELLAYFRNRAPLDDSGMPKDRFSAEMPDATLATLKIQPSEPRDSAVYFCASGFDYGYTFGSGTRLTVV.